What follows is one T cell receptor beta chain and its context. This entry comes from a study of beta chain features in type 1 diabetes. Isolated RNA was reverse transcribed in full, so expressed TCRB transcripts were sequenced. Measured with immunoSEQ multiplex PCR; TCRdb has only the in-frame clones, and not every one. The top ten clones hold about 0.087% of a sample with hundreds of thousands of clones, around 15% of them seen once. The TCR originated in a young man in good health. The sample consisted of naive CD4+ T cells from blood.

The CDR3, as DNA: TGTGCCAGCAGTGAAAAGGGGGGGTCTGGGGCCAACGTCCTGACTTTC. It yields the protein CASSEKGGSGANVLTF. J is TRBJ2-6 and V is TRBV6-1, with D possibly TRBD2 on 7 matching bases. The CDR3 has 16 amino acids. Germline CDR1 reads MNHNS; CDR2 reads SASEGT. V dropped 2 bases and J dropped 1 base, with 9 bases sitting between them.